The 14 T cell receptor beta chains presented below share a single source sample, sequenced in a study of T cell responses to AZD1222 COVID-19 vaccine. Sequenced by immunoSEQ multiplex PCR; TCRdb stores in-frame clones only, minus some. The sample holds some 150,000 clones, about nine tenths seen once. The sequenced sample was peripheral blood, obtained 28 days after the second dose of the MenACWY control vaccine. Every receptor here comes from an adult who received the MenACWY meningococcal vaccine as a control.

This chain connects TRBV29-1 to TRBJ2-7; no clear D gene. Trimming took off 0 bases at V and 6 bases at J, with 9 bases between the two ends. This CDR3 region has 12 residues. Germline CDR1 reads SQVTM; CDR2 reads ANQGSEA. The CDR3 nucleotides are TGCAGCGTTGAAGATCGGGTGGGCGAGCAGTACTTC. It yields the protein CSVEDRVGEQYF.

CDR3 sequence (DNA): TGTGCCAGCAGCGGGACACTGAAGAAAGAGACCCAGTACTTC. The encoded protein is CASSGTLKKETQYF. This rearrangement joins TRBV21-1 to TRBJ2-5; the DNA was not used to check the table's D call, TRBD1. TRBV21-1 is marked as a pseudogene. CDR3 length: 14 amino acids.

The chain combines TRBV18 with TRBJ2-1; 9 nucleotides align to TRBD2. The germline V gene encodes CDR1 KGHSH and CDR2 LQKENI. The CDR3 has 16 amino acids. V was clipped by 0 bases and J by 4 bases; unmatched bases: 4. The CDR3 protein is CASSPPASGMYNEQFF. In nucleotides, the CDR3 is TGTGCCAGCTCACCACCGGCTAGCGGGATGTACAATGAGCAGTTCTTC.

The V call is TRBV7-8, the J call TRBJ1-2; D is perhaps TRBD1 (5 bases). V was trimmed by 5 bases and J by 6 bases, leaving 7 bases between them. The germline gives CDR1 SGHVS, CDR2 FQNEAQ. The length of the CDR3 is 11 residues. The CDR3 nucleotides read TGTGCCAGCAGCGCAGGGAATGGCTACACCTTC. Translation gives CASSAGNGYTF.

The chain joins TRBV14 to TRBJ1-6; D not resolved. The CDR3 loop spans 13 amino acids. Trimming pared 1 base from V and 7 bases from J, leaving 5 bases between. The germline CDR1 and CDR2 sequences are SGHDN and FVKESK. The CDR3 DNA follows: TGTGCCAGCAGCCAAGCCGAGAATTCACCCCTCCACTTT. Protein: CASSQAENSPLHF.

With regard to this clone: The sample contains more than one DNA sequence encoding this CDR3. The V gene is TRBV12-3 or TRBV12-4, the J gene TRBJ1-1, with no clear D. The CDR3 totals 13 residues. V lost 2 bases, J lost 0 bases, and 4 bases lay in between. In DNA, the CDR3 is TGTGCCAGCAGTTTACAGTTGAACACTGAAGCTTTCTTT. Translated, it gives CASSLQLNTEAFF.

The rearrangement uses TRBV5-4 and TRBJ2-2, with TRBD2 matching 9 bases. The CDR3 spans 18 residues. Trimming removed 5 bases from V and 1 base from J; junction bases left unmatched: 12. Germline V gives CDR1 SGHNT, CDR2 YYREEE (reference sequence). CDR3 amino acids: CASRPGRTSDKNTGELFF. Here the CDR3 DNA reads TGTGCCAGCAGGCCGGGCCGGACTAGCGATAAGAACACCGGGGAGCTGTTTTTT. Variable domain in full (rest from reference TRBV5-4 and TRBJ2-2): ETGVTQSPTHLIKTRGQQVTLRCSSQSGHNTVSWYQQALGQGPQFIFQYYREEENGRGNFPPRFSGLQFPNYSSELNVNALELDDSALYLCASRPGRTSDKNTGELFFGEGSRLTVL.

The CDR3: CASSTGRRDTGELFF. The CDR3 nucleotides read TGCGCCAGCAGCACGGGACGGAGGGACACCGGGGAGCTGTTTTTT. This chain uses TRBV5-1 with TRBJ2-2, with D tentatively TRBD2 (6 bases). Germline values: CDR1 SGHRS, CDR2 YFSETQ. CDR3 length: 15 residues. Trimming removed 4 bases at V and 3 bases at J, with 13 bases between.

The V gene is TRBV3-1 (or the pseudogene TRBV3-2), the J gene TRBJ2-1; D may be TRBD1 or TRBD2 (6 bases each). The CDR3 loop spans 13 amino acids. V was shortened by 5 bases and J by 7 bases, with 12 bases between the two germline ends. Germline V lookup: CDR1 LGHDT, CDR2 YNNKEL (reference sequence). The chain's CDR3 is CASSNRAGNEQFF. CDR3 coding DNA: TGTGCCAGCAGCAACAGGGCGGGGAATGAGCAGTTCTTC.

The CDR3: CASSLSEGTPLGDEQFF. The DNA for the CDR3 is TGTGCCAGCAGTTTATCGGAAGGGACTCCCCTGGGGGATGAGCAGTTCTTC. The V call is TRBV27, the J call TRBJ2-1; maybe TRBD2 (6 bases). The CDR3 sequence is 17 residues long. The V end was cut by 0 bases, the J end by 8 bases, with 20 bases between. The germline CDR1 and CDR2 sequences are MNHEY and SMNVEV (reference sequence).

The chain uses TRBV15 and TRBJ1-2; D might be TRBD1 (5 bases). The CDR3 is made up of 15 amino acids. CDR1 is LNHNV and CDR2 is YYDKDF in the germline V gene (reference sequence). Trimming took off 0 bases at V and 8 bases at J, with 16 bases between the two ends. CDR3 residues: CATSRDPTAWGGYTF. DNA for the CDR3: TGTGCCACCAGCAGAGATCCGACAGCCTGGGGAGGCTACACCTTC.

J is TRBJ2-7 and V is TRBV10-1; D ambiguous. CDR1 and CDR2 (germline): WNHNN, SYGVQD (reference sequence). The CDR3 consists of 12 residues. Deletions cut 5 bases from V and 3 bases from J, with 8 bases between. The CDR3: CASSRSSYEQYF. Written as DNA, the CDR3 is TGCGCCAGCAGTAGGAGCAGCTACGAGCAGTACTTC.

V usage is TRBV24-1 and J usage is TRBJ2-2, with 9 bases lining up with TRBD2. The germline CDR1 and CDR2 sequences are KGHDR and SFDVKD. Trimming at V came to 2 bases and at J to 4 bases, leaving 4 bases not matched to a gene. The CDR3 totals 16 residues. The CDR3 loop reads CATSDYRTSATGELFF. CDR3 coding DNA: TGTGCCACCAGTGATTATAGGACTAGCGCCACCGGGGAGCTGTTTTTT.

This chain joins TRBV28 and TRBJ2-1, with 10 positions matching TRBD2. Germline V CDR1 and CDR2: MDHEN, SYDVKM. Trimming cost V 1 base and J 9 bases; bases outside gene matches: 9. The length of the CDR3 is 16 residues. In DNA, the CDR3 is TGTGCCAGCAGTTTATTCGGAGCGGGAGGGCTAATTGAGCAGTTCTTC. Its protein is CASSLFGAGGLIEQFF.